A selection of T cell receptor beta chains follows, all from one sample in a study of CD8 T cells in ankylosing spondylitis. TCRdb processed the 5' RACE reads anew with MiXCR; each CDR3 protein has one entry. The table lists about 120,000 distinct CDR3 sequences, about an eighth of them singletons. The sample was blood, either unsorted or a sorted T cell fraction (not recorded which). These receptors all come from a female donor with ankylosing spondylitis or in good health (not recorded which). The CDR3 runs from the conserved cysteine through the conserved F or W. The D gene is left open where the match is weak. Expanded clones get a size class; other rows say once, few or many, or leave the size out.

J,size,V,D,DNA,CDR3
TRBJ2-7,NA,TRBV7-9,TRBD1,TGTGCCAGCAGCTTAGCTCGGGACAGGGCGAGCGAGCAGTACTTC,CASSLARDRASEQYF
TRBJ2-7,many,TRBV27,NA,TGTGCCAGCAGTTTGGAGGGTACCTACGAGCAGTACTTC,CASSLEGTYEQYF
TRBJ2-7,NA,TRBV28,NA,TGTGCCAGCGAATCGAAAGCGACCCCAATTTACGAGCAGTACTTC,CASESKATPIYEQYF
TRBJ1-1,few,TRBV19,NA,TGTGCCAGTAGTAAGGGGGGTACGAACACTGAAGCTTTCTTT,CASSKGGTNTEAFF
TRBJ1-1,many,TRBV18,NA,TGTGCCAGCTCACGCCAAGGGACACCGAACACTGAAGCTTTCTTT,CASSRQGTPNTEAFF
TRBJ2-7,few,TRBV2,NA,TGTGCCAGCAGAGGACTGACTACCACCTACGAGCAGTACTTC,CASRGLTTTYEQYF
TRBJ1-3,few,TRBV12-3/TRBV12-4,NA,TGTGCCAGCAGCCAGAAGGGGGCTGGAAACACCATATATTTT,CASSQKGAGNTIYF
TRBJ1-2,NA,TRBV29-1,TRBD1,TGCAGCGTTTCGGACAGGGGAAACTATGGCTACACCTTC,CSVSDRGNYGYTF
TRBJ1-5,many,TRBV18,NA,TGTGCCAGCTCACAAAACCGGGGACCTAGCAATCAGCCCCAGCATTTT,CASSQNRGPSNQPQHF
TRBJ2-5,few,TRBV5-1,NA,TGCGCCAGCAGCTCATTCGCAGATCACCAAGAGACCCAGTACTTC,CASSSFADHQETQYF
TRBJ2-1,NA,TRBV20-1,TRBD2,TGCAGTGCTAGAGTTACGGTCACTAGCGACCTTTTCCGGAATGAGCAGCTCTTC,CSARVTVTSDLFRNEQLF
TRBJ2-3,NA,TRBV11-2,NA,TGTGCCAGCAGCCCTCGGGAGACCACAGATACGCAGTATTTT,CASSPRETTDTQYF
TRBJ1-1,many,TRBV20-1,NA,TGCAGTGCTAGAGCCGGATTGGGTGAAGCTTTCTTT,CSARAGLGEAFF
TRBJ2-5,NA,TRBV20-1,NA,TGCAGTGCTAGAGTGATTAGCGCGTACCAAGAGACCCAGTACTTC,CSARVISAYQETQYF
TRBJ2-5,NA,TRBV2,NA,TGTGCCAGCGCGTCTGAGACCCAGTACTTC,CASASETQYF
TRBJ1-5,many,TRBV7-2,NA,TGTGCCAGCAGCCCGTCCCGGGATCAGCCCCAGCATTTT,CASSPSRDQPQHF
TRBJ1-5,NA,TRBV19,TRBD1,TGTGCCAGTAGCCCGACAGGGTTCAATCAGCCCCAGCATTTT,CASSPTGFNQPQHF
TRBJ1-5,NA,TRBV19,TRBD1,TGTGCCAGTTCCTGGGACAGAAATCAGCCCCAGCATTTT,CASSWDRNQPQHF
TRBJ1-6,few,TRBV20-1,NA,TGCAGTGCTAGTATCGCTGGGACACAAAATTCACCCCTCCACTTT,CSASIAGTQNSPLHF
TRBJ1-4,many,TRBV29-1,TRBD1,TGCAGCGCCGGGACAGGGAATGAAAAACTGTTTTTT,CSAGTGNEKLFF
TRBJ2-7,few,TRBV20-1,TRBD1,TGCAGTGCTAGGACAGGGTGGGAGCAGTACTTC,CSARTGWEQYF
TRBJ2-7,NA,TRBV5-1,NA,TGCGCCAGCAGCTTACCGGGACACCCAGAGCAGTACTTC,CASSLPGHPEQYF
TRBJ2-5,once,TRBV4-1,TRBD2,TGCGCCAGCAGCCACGTTCTAGCGGGAGGGCCTCTTGAGGCCCAGTACTTC,CASSHVLAGGPLEAQYF
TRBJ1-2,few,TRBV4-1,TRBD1,TGCGCCAGCAGCCGCCGGGACAGGGGGCGCAGAGACTATGGCTACACCTTC,CASSRRDRGRRDYGYTF
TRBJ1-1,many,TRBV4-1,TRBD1,TGCGCCAGCAGCCAGAGGGACAGGGGGAACACTGAAGCTTTCTTT,CASSQRDRGNTEAFF
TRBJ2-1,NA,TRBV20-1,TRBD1,TGCAGTGCTTCTCTACAGGGGGCGCCCTACAATGAGCAGTTCTTC,CSASLQGAPYNEQFF
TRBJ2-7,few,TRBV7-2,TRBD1,TGTGCCAGCAGCCCGAGACAGGGGGCCCTCTACGAGCAGTACTTC,CASSPRQGALYEQYF
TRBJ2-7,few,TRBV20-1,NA,TGCAGTGCTAGAGATCCCCGGCAGGGCGAGCAGTACTTC,CSARDPRQGEQYF
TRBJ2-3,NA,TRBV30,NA,TGTGCCTGGAAATGGGGCTCTAGCACAGATACGCAGTATTTT,CAWKWGSSTDTQYF
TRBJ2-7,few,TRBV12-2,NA,TGTGCAAGTCGCCTCAAGCGTAAGGGGACCTCATACGAGCAGTACTTC,CASRLKRKGTSYEQYF